This TCR beta chain is from a study of metastatic and nonmetastatic thyroid tumors. TCRdb reanalyzed the PCR reads with MiXCR. The sample lists about 6,500 clones, roughly 29% occurring once. The CDR3 runs 15 residues. CDR1 is MNHNS, CDR2 SASEGT, per germline. Between the trimmed V and J ends, which lost 0 bases and 7 bases, there was a span of 15 bases. Until they underwent thyroid surgery, no patient had received any treatment. This clone was seen more than once but under ten times. The sample comprised adjacent normal tissue. V usage is TRBV6-1 and J usage is TRBJ1-2; no clear D. The receptor's source is a female donor with papillary thyroid cancer or a benign thyroid nodule (not recorded which). Some clones in this sample may be carry-over from other donors' samples. The CDR3 DNA reads as TGTGCCAGCAGTGAAGCCAAGGGTATCGGGAGTGGCTACACCTTC. It encodes CASSEAKGIGSGYTF.